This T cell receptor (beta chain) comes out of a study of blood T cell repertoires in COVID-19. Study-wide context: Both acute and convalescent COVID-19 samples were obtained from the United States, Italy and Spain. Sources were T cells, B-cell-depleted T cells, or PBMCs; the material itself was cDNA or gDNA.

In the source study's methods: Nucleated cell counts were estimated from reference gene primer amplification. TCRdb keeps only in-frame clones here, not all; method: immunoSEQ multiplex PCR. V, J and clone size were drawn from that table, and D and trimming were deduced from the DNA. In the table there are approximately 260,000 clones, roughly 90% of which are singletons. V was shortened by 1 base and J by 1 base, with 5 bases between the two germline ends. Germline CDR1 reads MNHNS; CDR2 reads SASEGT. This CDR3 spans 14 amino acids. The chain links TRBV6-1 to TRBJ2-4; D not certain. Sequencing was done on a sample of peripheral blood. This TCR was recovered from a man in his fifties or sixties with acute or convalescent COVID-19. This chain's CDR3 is CASSEGLAKNIQYF. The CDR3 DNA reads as TGTGCCAGCAGTGAAGGTCTCGCCAAAAACATTCAGTACTTC.